The 26 T cell receptor beta chains reported below all come from one sample, sequenced in a study of a mutant IDH1 vaccine in newly diagnosed glioma. Profiling relied on immunoSEQ multiplex PCR, and the TCRdb table lists in-frame clones only, not all of them. The sample shows around 100,000 clones, roughly 82% of them seen only once. Described time point: baseline, week 1 (first vaccination visit). Treatment noted: pre-vaccination baseline after standard-of-care therapy. Sequenced here: PBMCs, sampled from a glioma patient treated with radiotherapy, temozolomide or both. The receptors were gathered from a man aged 35 to 55 with glioma. Some clones in this sample may be carry-over from other donors' samples.

This rearrangement joins TRBV6-5 to TRBJ2-1; 9 bases are shared with TRBD1. V shed 2 bases, J shed 4 bases, and the junction held 6 bases outside the gene matches. This CDR3 has 16 amino acids. Germline V gene data show CDR1 as MNHEY and CDR2 as SVGAGI. CDR3 residues: CASSYLGTGLYNEQFF. The CDR3 bases are TGTGCCAGCAGTTACCTAGGGACAGGGCTTTACAATGAGCAGTTCTTC.

The genes are TRBV5-1 and TRBJ1-1; a weak D match, TRBD1 (6 bases). Looked up from germline, CDR1 is SGHRS and CDR2 is YFSETQ. Trimming shortened V by 4 bases and J by 9 bases, and 22 bases separated the two germline ends. This CDR3 is built from 15 residues. DNA of the CDR3: TGCGCCAGCAGCCCTTCCGAAAGGGGGGAGTTTCAAGCTTTCTTT. Amino acid sequence: CASSPSERGEFQAFF.

This chain links TRBV14 with TRBJ2-1; D gene ambiguous. V lost 4 bases and J 0 bases, leaving 16 bases between the germline ends. In germline, CDR1 is SGHDN, CDR2 FVKESK. This CDR3 has 17 residues. The CDR3 coding sequence is TGTGCCAGCAGCCCCTTTGTAATTGGCGGCTCCTACAATGAGCAGTTCTTC. Residues: CASSPFVIGGSYNEQFF.

This chain connects TRBV10-2 to TRBJ1-6; tentatively, D is TRBD1 (5 bases). V was shortened by 7 bases and J by 7 bases, with 14 bases between the two germline ends. CDR1 is WSHSY and CDR2 is SAAADI in the germline V gene. This CDR3 is built from 14 residues. As DNA, the CDR3 is TGCGCCAGCATCCAAACCGGGGGGAATTCACCCCTCCACTTT. It is translated as CASIQTGGNSPLHF.

The J gene is TRBJ1-4, the V gene TRBV6-5, with 7 bases lining up with TRBD1. This CDR3 region has 15 residues. The germline gives CDR1 MNHEY, CDR2 SVGAGI. Losses at the gene ends were 6 bases for V and 5 bases for J; bases not matched to a gene: 9. The CDR3 region has the DNA TGTGCCAGCAGCCACGGGGACAGCAGAAATGAAAAACTGTTTTTT. Amino acids: CASSHGDSRNEKLFF.

This clone occurred once. This chain uses TRBV9 with TRBJ2-3; D is perhaps TRBD2 (7 bases). Germline V gene lookup returns CDR1 SGDLS and CDR2 YYNGEE. This CDR3 comprises 16 residues. Trimming pared 4 bases from V and 4 bases from J, leaving 19 bases between. CDR3 sequence reads: CASSPSGGGQADTQYF. The CDR3, as DNA: TGTGCCAGCAGCCCCAGTGGGGGGGGCCAGGCAGATACGCAGTATTTT.

The rearrangement joins TRBV5-1 to TRBJ1-4; possibly TRBD1 for D (6 bases). Between the trimmed V and J ends, which lost 5 bases and 5 bases, there was a span of 19 bases. Germline V lookup: CDR1 SGHRS, CDR2 YFSETQ. The CDR3 has 16 amino acids. The CDR3 DNA follows: TGCGCCAGCAGGTCGAGGGGGGGCGAAAGAAATGAAAAACTGTTTTTT. It encodes CASRSRGGERNEKLFF.

The genes are TRBV29-1 and TRBJ1-5; 7 bases fit TRBD1. Germline-derived CDR1 and CDR2 are SQVTM and ANQGSEA. V was clipped by 5 bases and J by 1 base; unmatched bases: 2. The CDR3 contains 13 residues. The CDR3 sequence is CSVQQGSNQPQHF. The CDR3 bases are TGCAGCGTTCAACAGGGGAGCAATCAGCCCCAGCATTTT.

The V gene is TRBV29-1, the J gene TRBJ2-1; D might be TRBD1 (5 bases). Germline V lookup: CDR1 SQVTM, CDR2 ANQGSEA. V dropped 2 bases and J dropped 2 bases, with 16 bases sitting between them. The CDR3 is made up of 16 amino acids. CDR3 in DNA: TGCAGCGTTGAAAGTGGGGCAGGGTGGGCCTACAATGAGCAGTTCTTC. Its protein product is CSVESGAGWAYNEQFF.

This clone has only a few counts. The chain recombines TRBV5-8 with TRBJ1-2; D is unclear. The CDR3 covers 13 residues. Germline V gene sequence: CDR1 SGHTS, CDR2 YDEGEE. V was shortened by 0 bases and J by 8 bases, with 11 bases between the two germline ends. CDR3 amino acids: CASSLALLRGYTF. The DNA of the CDR3 is TGTGCCAGCAGCTTGGCCCTCCTTCGCGGCTACACCTTC.

This clone showed up just a few times. V and J are TRBV14 and TRBJ2-7; no reliable D call. V dropped 1 base and J dropped 3 bases, with 1 base sitting between them. The CDR3 is 11 residues long. Per the germline V gene, CDR1 is SGHDN and CDR2 is FVKESK. In nucleotides, the CDR3 is TGTGCCAGCAGCCAAGGCTACGAGCAGTACTTC. As protein: CASSQGYEQYF.

The rearrangement links TRBV14 to TRBJ1-6; the D is unclear. The germline V gene has CDR1 SGHDN and CDR2 FVKESK. The CDR3 runs 13 residues. V lost 0 bases to trimming and J lost 8 bases, with 5 bases between them. The CDR3 DNA sequence: TGTGCCAGCAGCCAAGATTGGGATTCACCCCTCCACTTT. This sequence encodes CASSQDWDSPLHF.

The rearrangement links TRBV7-2 to TRBJ1-3; perhaps TRBD1 as D (6 bases). From germline, CDR1 is SGHTA and CDR2 FQGNSA. Between the trimmed V and J ends, which lost 5 bases and 3 bases, there was a span of 11 bases. The CDR3 consists of 14 residues. The CDR3 coding sequence is TGTGCCAGCAGCCCACAGGGTGTTGGAAACACCATATATTTT. It encodes CASSPQGVGNTIYF. The variable domain in full, with the rest retrieved from reference TRBV7-2 and TRBJ1-3, is GAGVSQSPSNKVTEKGKDVELRCDPISGHTALYWYRQSLGQGLEFLIYFQGNSAPDKSGLPSDRFSAERTGGSVSTLTIQRTQQEDSAVYLCASSPQGVGNTIYFGEGSWLTVV.

The CDR3 coding sequence is TGTGCCACCAGCAAATACAGGGACAACGGAGCCAAAAACATTCAGTACTTC. Residues: CATSKYRDNGAKNIQYF. The genes are TRBV15 and TRBJ2-4, with a possible D match to TRBD1 (6 bases). V was shortened by 4 bases and J by 0 bases, with 16 bases between the two germline ends. The CDR3 consists of 17 residues. Germline loops: CDR1 LNHNV, CDR2 YYDKDF (reference sequence).

In this sample, this clone turned up a few times. The chain recombines TRBV10-1 with TRBJ2-7, with D tentatively TRBD1 (6 bases). From germline, CDR1 is WNHNN and CDR2 SYGVQD (reference sequence). V lost 5 bases and J lost 3, with 11 bases in between. The CDR3 loop spans 13 amino acids. Here the CDR3 reads CASSLARGYEQYF. The DNA of the CDR3 is TGCGCCAGCAGTCTTGCCAGGGGCTACGAGCAGTACTTC.

This chain links TRBV7-9 with TRBJ2-1; D uncertain. The V end was cut by 0 bases, the J end by 12 bases, with 12 bases between. This CDR3 has 13 residues. Germline lookup yields CDR1 SEHNR and CDR2 FQNEAQ (reference sequence). CDR3: CASSLALGDSQFF. CDR3 sequence (DNA): TGTGCCAGCAGCTTAGCGTTGGGTGATTCGCAGTTCTTC.

The gene calls are TRBV19 and TRBJ2-7; TRBD1 matches at 9 bases. V lost 3 bases, J lost 5 bases, and 5 bases stayed unmatched. Germline CDR1 reads LNHDA; CDR2 reads SQIVND (reference sequence). CDR3 length: 14 amino acids. This CDR3 reads CASSMGTGGHEQYF. DNA of the CDR3: TGTGCCAGTAGTATGGGTACAGGGGGCCACGAGCAGTACTTC. The full variable domain, its missing parts supplied by reference TRBV19 and TRBJ2-7, is DGGITQSPKYLFRKEGQNVTLSCEQNLNHDAMYWYRQDPGQGLRLIYYSQIVNDFQKGDIAEGYSVSREKKESFPLTVTSAQKNPTAFYLCASSMGTGGHEQYFGPGTRLTVT.

This clone was picked up a small number of times. The chain couples TRBV5-4 to TRBJ1-1, with D possibly being TRBD1 (5 bases). The CDR3 is 13 amino acids. V gave up 2 bases and J gave up 5 bases, with 10 bases separating them. The germline V gene has CDR1 SGHNT and CDR2 YYREEE (reference sequence). This chain's CDR3 is CASSLGDGTEAFF. The CDR3 region has the DNA TGTGCCAGCAGCTTAGGGGATGGGACTGAAGCTTTCTTT. Full variable domain (missing parts from reference TRBV5-4 and TRBJ1-1): ETGVTQSPTHLIKTRGQQVTLRCSSQSGHNTVSWYQQALGQGPQFIFQYYREEENGRGNFPPRFSGLQFPNYSSELNVNALELDDSALYLCASSLGDGTEAFFGQGTRLTVV.

The chain joins TRBV6-1 to TRBJ1-3; D ambiguous. CDR1 and CDR2 (germline): MNHNS, SASEGT. There are 17 residues in the CDR3. V was clipped by 1 base and J by 0 bases, with 13 bases between them. The CDR3 DNA reads TGTGCCAGCAGTGAAGGAGGTAGGGTGAACTCTGGAAACACCATATATTTT. Its translation is CASSEGGRVNSGNTIYF.

This rearrangement joins TRBV19 to TRBJ2-3, with 13 positions matching TRBD2. This CDR3 has 16 residues. Looked up from germline, CDR1 is LNHDA and CDR2 is SQIVND (reference sequence). Trimming at V came to 4 bases and at J to 5 bases, leaving 6 bases not matched to a gene. CDR3 sequence reads: CASSKRLAGGGDTQYF. As DNA, the CDR3 is TGTGCCAGTAGTAAACGACTAGCGGGGGGCGGAGATACGCAGTATTTT.

This clone was detected once. The chain couples TRBV19 to TRBJ2-5; D is undetermined. Germline V CDR1 and CDR2: LNHDA, SQIVND (reference sequence). V was pared by 3 bases and J by 5 bases, with 16 bases between. The CDR3 is 15 residues long. The CDR3: CASSIGGTKVETQYF. Written as DNA, the CDR3 is TGTGCCAGTAGTATCGGCGGCACGAAGGTGGAGACCCAGTACTTC.

This chain connects TRBV29-1 to TRBJ2-3, with 7 bases aligning to TRBD1. J lost 6 bases, V lost 4 bases, and 1 base had no gene match. The CDR3 sequence is 11 residues long. Germline V gene data show CDR1 as SQVTM and CDR2 as ANQGSEA. Here the CDR3 reads CSVGRGDTQYF. In DNA form, the CDR3 reads TGCAGCGTTGGCAGGGGGGATACGCAGTATTTT.

This chain uses TRBV30 with TRBJ1-1, with 7 bases that match TRBD1. V lost 4 bases and J lost 1; bases outside the gene matches: 6. This CDR3 contains 14 residues. CDR1 is GTSNPN and CDR2 is SVGIG in the germline V gene (reference sequence). CDR3 sequence reads: CAWTVQGRNTEAFF. DNA of the CDR3: TGTGCCTGGACAGTACAGGGGAGGAACACTGAAGCTTTCTTT. Complete variable domain (other parts from reference TRBV30 and TRBJ1-1): SQTIHQWPATLVQPVGSPLSLECTVEGTSNPNLYWYRQAAGRGLQLLFYSVGIGQISSEVPQNLSASRPQDRQFILSSKKLLLSDSGFYLCAWTVQGRNTEAFFGQGTRLTVV.

The chain carries TRBV30 and TRBJ1-5, with D possibly being TRBD1 (5 bases). CDR3 length equals 13 residues. CDR1 is GTSNPN, CDR2 SVGIG, per germline (reference sequence). V was shortened by 5 bases and J by 3 bases, with 11 bases between the two germline ends. The CDR3 reads CAWAGGSNQPQHF. Here the CDR3 DNA reads TGTGCCTGGGCGGGGGGGTCCAATCAGCCCCAGCATTTT.

V is TRBV5-6 and J is TRBJ2-7, with D maybe TRBD2 (5 bases). The germline V and J ends were trimmed by 0 bases and 9 bases, with 7 bases remaining between them. The CDR3 extends over 11 amino acids. CDR1 SGHDT and CDR2 YYEEEE come from the germline V gene. The CDR3 region has the DNA TGTGCCAGCAGCTTGGCGGGGAGGCAGTACTTC. Amino acids: CASSLAGRQYF.

The gene calls are TRBV20-1 and TRBJ2-7, with no clear D. The germline V gene encodes CDR1 DFQATT and CDR2 SNEGSKA (reference sequence). Trimming stripped 3 bases from V and 0 bases from J, with 3 bases between. The CDR3 has 11 residues. CDR3 coding DNA: TGCAGTGCTAGTCACTCCTACGAGCAGTACTTC. Translation gives CSASHSYEQYF.